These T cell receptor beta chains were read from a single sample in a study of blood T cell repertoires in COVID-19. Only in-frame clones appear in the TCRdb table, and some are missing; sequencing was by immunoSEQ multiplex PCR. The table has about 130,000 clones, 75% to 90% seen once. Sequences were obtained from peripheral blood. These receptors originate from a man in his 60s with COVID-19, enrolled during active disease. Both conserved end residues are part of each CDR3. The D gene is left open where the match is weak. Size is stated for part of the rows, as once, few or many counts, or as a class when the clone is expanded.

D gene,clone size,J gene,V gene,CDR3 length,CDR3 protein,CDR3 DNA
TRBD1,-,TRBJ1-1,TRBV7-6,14,CASSLNRGSTEAFF,TGTGCCAGCAGCTTAAACAGGGGTTCCACTGAAGCTTTCTTT
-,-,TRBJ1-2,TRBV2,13,CASWRDANYGYTF,TGTGCCAGCTGGCGGGACGCTAACTATGGCTACACCTTC
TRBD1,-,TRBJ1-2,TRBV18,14,CASSPGTANYGYTF,TGTGCCAGCTCACCTGGGACAGCGAACTATGGCTACACCTTC
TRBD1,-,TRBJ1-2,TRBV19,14,CASSTPGTGSGYTF,TGTGCCAGTAGTACCCCCGGGACAGGGTCGGGCTACACCTTC
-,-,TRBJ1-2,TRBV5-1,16,CASSLEGRAVGYGYTF,TGCGCCAGCAGCTTGGAAGGCAGGGCGGTAGGCTATGGCTACACCTTC
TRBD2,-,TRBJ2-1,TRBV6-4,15,CASSRESGLNNEQFF,TGTGCCAGCAGTCGGGAGTCGGGACTAAACAATGAGCAGTTCTTC
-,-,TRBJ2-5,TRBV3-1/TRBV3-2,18,CASSQAALGGSRQETQYF,TGTGCCAGCAGCCAAGCAGCGTTAGGAGGGAGTCGACAAGAGACCCAGTACTTC
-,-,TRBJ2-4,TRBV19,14,CASSIRGIGDIQYF,TGTGCCAGTAGTATTCGGGGGATTGGTGACATTCAGTACTTC
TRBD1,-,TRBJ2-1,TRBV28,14,CATNPTGGRHEQFF,TGTGCCACCAACCCCACAGGGGGCAGGCATGAGCAGTTCTTC
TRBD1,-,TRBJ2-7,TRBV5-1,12,CASSSGGYEQYF,TGCGCCAGCAGCTCAGGGGGTTACGAGCAGTACTTC
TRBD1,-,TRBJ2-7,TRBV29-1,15,CSVRGDRTNSYEQYF,TGCAGCGTCCGTGGGGACAGGACCAATTCCTACGAGCAGTACTTC
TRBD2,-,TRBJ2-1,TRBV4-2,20,CASSQDRASGGAFWYNEQFF,TGTGCCAGCAGCCAAGATAGGGCTAGCGGGGGGGCTTTTTGGTACAATGAGCAGTTCTTC
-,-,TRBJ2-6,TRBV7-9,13,CASSPSGANVLTF,TGTGCCAGCAGTCCTTCTGGGGCCAACGTCCTGACTTTC
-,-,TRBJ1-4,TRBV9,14,CASSVTGSGEKLFF,TGTGCCAGCAGCGTCACAGGGTCTGGTGAAAAACTGTTTTTT
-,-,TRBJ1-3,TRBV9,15,CASSVGRDSGNTIYF,TGTGCCAGCAGCGTAGGCAGGGACTCTGGAAACACCATATATTTT
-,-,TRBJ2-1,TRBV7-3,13,CASSLTRDGEQFF,TGTGCCAGCAGCTTAACCAGGGATGGTGAGCAGTTCTTC
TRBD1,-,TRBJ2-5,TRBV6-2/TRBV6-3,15,CASSYSDRAQETQYF,TGTGCCAGCAGTTACTCCGACAGGGCTCAAGAGACCCAGTACTTC
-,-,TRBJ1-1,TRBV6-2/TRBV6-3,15,CASSRSDSQNTEAFF,TGTGCCAGCAGCCGTTCAGATTCTCAGAACACTGAAGCTTTCTTT
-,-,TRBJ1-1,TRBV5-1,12,CASSSGNTEAFF,TGCGCCAGCAGTTCGGGGAACACTGAAGCTTTCTTT
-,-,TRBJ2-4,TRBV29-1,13,CSVVGGSKNIQYF,TGCAGCGTTGTCGGTGGTTCCAAAAACATTCAGTACTTC
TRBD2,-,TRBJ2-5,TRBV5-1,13,CASSFGGMETQYF,TGCGCCAGCAGCTTCGGGGGGATGGAGACCCAGTACTTC
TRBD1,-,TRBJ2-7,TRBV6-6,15,CASSNPKQGNYEQYF,TGTGCCAGCAGTAACCCGAAACAGGGGAACTACGAGCAGTACTTC
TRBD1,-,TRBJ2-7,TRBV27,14,CASSLGGQRYEQYF,TGTGCCAGCAGTTTAGGGGGACAGAGGTACGAGCAGTACTTC
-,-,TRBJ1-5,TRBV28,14,CASRTPLRDQPQHF,TGTGCCAGCAGGACACCTCTACGAGATCAGCCCCAGCATTTT
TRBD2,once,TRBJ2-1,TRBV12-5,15,CASGLGLADYNEQFF,TGTGCTAGTGGTTTGGGACTAGCGGATTACAATGAGCAGTTCTTC
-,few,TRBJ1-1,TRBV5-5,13,CASSLEADTEAFF,TGTGCCAGCAGCCTCGAGGCGGACACTGAAGCTTTCTTT
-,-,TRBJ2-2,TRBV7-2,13,CASSLLQAGELFF,TGTGCCAGCAGCTTATTGCAGGCCGGGGAGCTGTTTTTT
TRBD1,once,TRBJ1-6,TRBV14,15,CASRQGQGGNSPLHF,TGTGCCAGCAGGCAAGGACAGGGAGGCAATTCACCCCTCCACTTT
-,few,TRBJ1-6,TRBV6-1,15,CASSEVGVLNSPLHF,TGTGCCAGCAGTGAAGTCGGAGTTCTCAATTCACCCCTCCACTTT
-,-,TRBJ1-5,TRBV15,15,CATSRDPLSNQPQHF,TGTGCCACCAGCAGAGATCCACTTAGCAATCAGCCCCAGCATTTT
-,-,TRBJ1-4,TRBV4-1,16,CASSQQGTATNEKLFF,TGCGCCAGCAGCCAACAGGGGACCGCAACTAATGAAAAACTGTTTTTT
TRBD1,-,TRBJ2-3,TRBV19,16,CASSAGRTGGLSSQYF,TGTGCCAGTAGCGCAGGCAGGACAGGGGGCTTGAGTTCGCAGTATTTT
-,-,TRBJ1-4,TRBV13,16,CASSLLRGATNEKLFF,TGTGCCAGCAGCTTACTCCGGGGTGCAACTAATGAAAAACTGTTTTTT
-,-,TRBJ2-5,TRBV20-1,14,CSASYGTSEETQYF,TGCAGTGCTAGTTACGGGACATCAGAAGAGACCCAGTACTTC
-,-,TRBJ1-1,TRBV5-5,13,CASSLLMNTEAFF,TGTGCCAGCAGCTTGTTAATGAACACTGAAGCTTTCTTT
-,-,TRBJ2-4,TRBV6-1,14,CASSDAVGADPQYF,TGTGCCAGCAGTGACGCCGTAGGGGCAGACCCTCAGTACTTC
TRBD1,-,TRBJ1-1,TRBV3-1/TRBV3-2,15,CASSQAPGGSTEAFF,TGTGCCAGCAGCCAAGCCCCAGGGGGGTCCACTGAAGCTTTCTTT
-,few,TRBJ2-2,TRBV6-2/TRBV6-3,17,CASSYSMGRLNTGELFF,TGTGCCAGCAGTTACTCGATGGGGAGGCTGAACACCGGGGAGCTGTTTTTT
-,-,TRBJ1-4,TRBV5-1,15,CASNLGGATNEKLFF,TGCGCCAGCAACCTCGGGGGGGCAACTAATGAAAAACTGTTTTTT
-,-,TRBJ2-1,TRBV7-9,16,CASSFPGGPKGNEQFF,TGTGCCAGCAGTTTTCCAGGAGGGCCTAAGGGGAATGAGCAGTTCTTC
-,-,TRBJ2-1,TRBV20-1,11,CSASPGNEQFF,TGCAGTGCTAGCCCAGGAAATGAGCAGTTCTTC
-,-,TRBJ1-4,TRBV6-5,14,CASNRQLNGQKLFF,TGTGCCAGCAATCGACAGCTCAATGGTCAGAAACTGTTTTTT
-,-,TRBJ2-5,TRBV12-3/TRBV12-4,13,CASSLGLKGTQYF,TGTGCCAGCAGTTTGGGACTCAAAGGGACCCAGTACTTC
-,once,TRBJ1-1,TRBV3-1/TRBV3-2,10,CASSQETTFF,TGTGCCAGCAGCCAAGAGACAACTTTCTTT
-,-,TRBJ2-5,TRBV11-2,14,CASSRQDGSETQYF,TGTGCCAGCAGCCGACAAGATGGATCGGAGACCCAGTACTTC
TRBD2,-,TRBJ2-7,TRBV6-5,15,CASSVQPGTSYEQYF,TGTGCCAGCAGCGTCCAACCCGGGACTAGCTACGAGCAGTACTTC
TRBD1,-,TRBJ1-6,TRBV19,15,CASSVPGGWNSPLHF,TGTGCCAGTAGTGTACCAGGGGGCTGGAATTCACCCCTCCACTTT
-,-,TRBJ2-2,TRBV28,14,CASKNQIPYGELFF,TGTGCCAGCAAGAACCAGATCCCTTACGGGGAGCTGTTTTTT
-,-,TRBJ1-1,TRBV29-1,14,CSVAPRGKDTEAFF,TGCAGCGTTGCCCCGCGGGGTAAGGACACTGAAGCTTTCTTT
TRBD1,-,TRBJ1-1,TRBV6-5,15,CASYVDRGGSTEAFF,TGTGCCAGCTACGTCGACAGGGGAGGGAGCACTGAAGCTTTCTTT
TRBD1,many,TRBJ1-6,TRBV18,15,CASSFGTGQNSPLHF,TGTGCCAGCTCATTTGGGACAGGCCAAAATTCACCCCTCCACTTT